Each of the 5 T cell receptor beta chains below was sequenced from the same sample in a study of blood T cell repertoires in COVID-19. Produced via immunoSEQ multiplex PCR; TCRdb's table is partial and in-frame only. The table includes approximately 200,000 clones, 85% to 90% detected once. The specimen was peripheral blood. These receptors came from a woman in her forties or fifties with acute or convalescent COVID-19.

V gene TRBV5-1 combines with J gene TRBJ2-5, with unresolved D. Trimming took off 6 bases at V and 5 bases at J, with 11 bases between the two ends. The CDR3 length is 12 residues. Germline CDR1 reads SGHRS; CDR2 reads YFSETQ. This CDR3 is CASNHERETQYF. In DNA, the CDR3 is TGCGCCAGCAATCACGAGAGGGAGACCCAGTACTTC.

The V call is TRBV10-3, the J call TRBJ1-2; weak D call: TRBD1 (6 bases). CDR1 is ENHRY, CDR2 SYGVKD, per germline. Trimming took 6 bases from V and 9 from J, leaving 11 bases between them. This CDR3 has 11 residues. CDR3 coding DNA: TGTGCCATCAGAAAAGACAGGAGCTACACCTTC. It is translated as CAIRKDRSYTF.

The chain employs TRBV7-9 and TRBJ1-2; D remains unclear. The CDR3 is made up of 12 amino acids. The germline V and J ends were trimmed by 1 base and 5 bases, with 5 bases remaining between them. Germline V lookup: CDR1 SEHNR, CDR2 FQNEAQ (reference sequence). CDR3 sequence reads: CASSLGAYGYTF. CDR3 bases: TGTGCCAGCAGCTTAGGGGCATATGGCTACACCTTC.

The chain joins TRBV3-1 (or the pseudogene TRBV3-2) to TRBJ1-1; D gene ambiguous. This CDR3 is 15 amino acids long. CDR1 is LGHDT and CDR2 is YNNKEL in the germline V gene (reference sequence). V lost 7 bases to trimming and J lost 0 bases, with 15 bases between them. The CDR3 loop is CASKNGDLMNTEAFF. The DNA for the CDR3 is TGTGCCAGCAAAAACGGGGATCTAATGAACACTGAAGCTTTCTTT.

V usage is TRBV10-3 and J usage is TRBJ2-6, with D tentatively TRBD1 (6 bases). V was clipped by 6 bases and J by 4 bases, with 16 bases between them. The CDR3 totals 16 residues. CDR1 and CDR2 (germline): ENHRY, SYGVKD. The CDR3 loop is CAISPRTGLGANVLTF. The CDR3 DNA reads as TGTGCCATCAGCCCGCGCACAGGGTTGGGGGCCAACGTCCTGACTTTC.